Shown below are 23 T cell receptor beta chains from a single sample sequenced in a study (TCRdb year 2016). Library preparation employed RT-PCR. The sequencing machine was an Illumina MiSeq. TCRdb ran its own pipeline on the public reads, namely fastp trimming at Q25 and MiXCR clone calling, and kept in-frame beta chains. Merged by CDR3 protein, the rows form single entries marked with the most common genes and DNA. This sample comprises about 700,000 distinct CDR3 sequences, approximately 15% of them detected only once. Roughly 3.9% of the sample belongs to the ten largest clones. The sequenced material came from memory CD4+ T cells from blood. These receptors were taken from a female donor in good health, serving as a healthy control.

This clonotype was observed a few times. The genes are TRBV12-3 or TRBV12-4 and TRBJ2-6, with D uncertain. There are 15 residues in the CDR3. The V and J ends lost 7 bases and 0 bases respectively, with 10 bases between them. Here the CDR3 reads CASTLGASGANVLTF. CDR3 sequence (DNA): TGTGCCAGCACCCTGGGCGCCTCTGGGGCCAACGTCCTGACTTTC.

The rearrangement joins TRBV6-5 to TRBJ1-6; 8 bases match TRBD1. The CDR3 consists of 14 residues. V was pared by 4 bases and J by 8 bases, with 4 bases of the junction left unmatched. Per the germline V gene, CDR1 is MNHEY and CDR2 is SVGAGI. This chain's CDR3 is CASSSGQAHSPLHF. DNA of the CDR3: TGTGCCAGCAGTTCGGGACAGGCGCATTCACCCCTCCACTTT.

V and J are TRBV3-1 and TRBJ1-2; D is undetermined. Germline assignment: CDR1 LGHDT and CDR2 YNNKEL (reference sequence). This CDR3 contains 14 residues. Deletions cut 7 bases from V and 0 bases from J, with 12 bases between. The CDR3 nucleotides read TGTGCCAGCAAGTGGGGAGGGTCTAACTATGGCTACACCTTC. Translation: CASKWGGSNYGYTF.

About this clonotype itself: This may come from a read error, since a much larger clone is one base off. This chain joins TRBV12-3 or TRBV12-4 and TRBJ2-1; D is possibly TRBD1 (7 bases). The CDR3 is 14 residues long. Between the trimmed V and J ends, which lost 6 bases and 3 bases, there was a span of 12 bases. The CDR3, as DNA: TGTGCCAGCAGGCAGGGGGGCTTCTACAATGAGCAGTTCTTC. This encodes CASRQGGFYNEQFF.

This rearrangement joins TRBV28 to TRBJ1-1; no reliable D call. Per germline, CDR1 MDHEN and CDR2 SYDVKM. Trimming left V 8 bases short and J 1 base short, with 5 bases between. The CDR3 contains 11 residues. CDR3 nucleotide sequence: TGTGCCAGCGACGCGAACACTGAAGCTTTCTTT. The encoded protein is CASDANTEAFF.

As DNA, the CDR3 is TGTGCCAGCAGTTTATTACGCAGAACAGATACGCAGTATTTT. Its protein is CASSLLRRTDTQYF. The chain joins TRBV12-3 or TRBV12-4 to TRBJ2-3; no reliable D call. V gave up 2 bases and J gave up 3 bases, with 9 bases separating them. The CDR3 sequence is 14 residues long.

This clonotype was picked up a small number of times. The CDR3 nucleotides are TGCGCCAGCAGCCAGGCGGCCAGGACTAGCGGGAGGAATGAGCAGTTCTTC. The encoded protein is CASSQAARTSGRNEQFF. The V call is TRBV4-3, the J call TRBJ2-1; 14 nucleotides line up with TRBD2. V dropped 3 bases and J dropped 7; count of bases not matched to a gene: 8. This CDR3 contains 17 residues. In germline, CDR1 is LGHNA, CDR2 YSLEER.

The V and J genes are TRBV10-2 and TRBJ2-2; 9 bases match TRBD2. This CDR3 spans 14 amino acids. The V gene's germline CDR1 is WSHSY and CDR2 SAAADI. V was clipped by 6 bases and J by 6 bases; unmatched bases: 5. CDR3 nucleotide sequence: TGCGCCAGCAGCCTCGGGACTAGCCCCGGGGAGCTGTTTTTT. Translating it yields CASSLGTSPGELFF.

V and J are TRBV5-4 and TRBJ2-2; TRBD2 matches 8 bases. CDR1 is SGHNT, CDR2 YYREEE, per germline (reference sequence). The J segment lost 4 bases and the V segment lost 1 base, leaving 6 bases of the junction unmatched. The CDR3 runs 16 residues. The CDR3 DNA reads as TGTGCCAGCAGCTTGTCGATAGCGGGGAGCACCGGGGAGCTGTTTTTT. Its protein product is CASSLSIAGSTGELFF.

This clonotype appeared a few times. J is TRBJ2-5 and V is TRBV18; D perhaps matches TRBD1 (6 bases). Per the germline V gene, CDR1 is KGHSH and CDR2 is LQKENI. V dropped 4 bases and J dropped 5 bases, with 14 bases sitting between them. The CDR3 contains 14 residues. CDR3 sequence (DNA): TGTGCCAGCTCACAGCGTGGGGGCGCGGAGACCCAGTACTTC. It yields the protein CASSQRGGAETQYF.

This clonotype was counted many times. The rearrangement uses TRBV29-1 and TRBJ2-1; D is possibly TRBD2 (5 bases). Per germline, CDR1 SQVTM and CDR2 ANQGSEA. The V end lost 6 bases, the J end lost 10 bases, and 13 bases lay between the germline ends. The CDR3 has 11 amino acids. CDR3 DNA sequence: TGCAGCGTGAGGGTAGAGCGGGAGCAGTTCTTC. This encodes CSVRVEREQFF.

This clonotype has ten or more counts. The V call is TRBV6-6, the J call TRBJ1-6, with unresolved D. The CDR3 extends over 13 amino acids. Germline assignment: CDR1 MNHNY and CDR2 SVGAGI (reference sequence). Between the trimmed V and J ends, which lost 6 bases and 9 bases, there was a span of 12 bases. The CDR3 reads CASRRHITSPLHF. In DNA form, the CDR3 reads TGTGCCAGCAGGAGACATATAACTTCACCCCTCCACTTT.

The chain uses TRBV7-2 and TRBJ2-1, with D uncertain. The CDR3 sequence is 16 residues long. The germline V gene has CDR1 SGHTA and CDR2 FQGNSA. Trimming stripped 5 bases from V and 4 bases from J, with 18 bases between. The CDR3, as DNA: TGTGCCAGCAGCCCCACGATGGGTAACCTTTACAATGAGCAGTTCTTC. Protein: CASSPTMGNLYNEQFF.

As to this clonotype: Just one base apart from a much larger clone, this may be a read error. The chain couples TRBV9 to TRBJ2-2; D might be TRBD2 (6 bases). V dropped 5 bases and J dropped 6 bases, with 20 bases sitting between them. The germline V gene encodes CDR1 SGDLS and CDR2 YYNGEE. CDR3 length: 16 residues. The CDR3 spells CASSQFSGSISGELFF. The DNA for the CDR3 is TGTGCCAGCAGTCAATTCTCCGGGAGTATCTCCGGGGAGCTGTTTTTT. The full variable domain, in which reference TRBV9 and TRBJ2-2 provide the parts outside the CDR3, is DSGVTQTPKHLITATGQRVTLRCSPRSGDLSVYWYQQSLDQGLQFLIQYYNGEERAKGNILERFSAQQFPDLHSELNLSSLELGDSALYFCASSQFSGSISGELFFGEGSRLTVL.

The V and J genes are TRBV28 and TRBJ2-7; 9 bases are a match to TRBD1. The V and J ends lost 4 bases and 2 bases, in that order; junction bases with no gene match: 9. Per the germline V gene, CDR1 is MDHEN and CDR2 is SYDVKM. The CDR3 has 16 amino acids. CDR3 amino acids: CASSSTGTGSAYEQYF. DNA for the CDR3: TGTGCCAGCAGTTCGACCGGGACAGGGTCGGCCTACGAGCAGTACTTC.

The CDR3 DNA follows: TGTGCCAGCAGCTTTAGAAAGACGGGACAGGACTATGGCTACACCTTC. Residues: CASSFRKTGQDYGYTF. The genes are TRBV7-2 and TRBJ1-2; 8 bases align to TRBD1. Germline V CDR1 and CDR2: SGHTA, FQGNSA. CDR3 size: 16 residues. The V and J ends lost 3 bases and 3 bases, in that order; junction bases with no gene match: 9.

This clonotype was seen a few times. V and J are TRBV7-2 and TRBJ2-4, with D tentatively TRBD1 (5 bases). This CDR3 contains 14 residues. Germline CDR1 reads SGHTA; CDR2 reads FQGNSA. V was trimmed by 4 bases and J by 9 bases, leaving 16 bases between them. CDR3 region: CASSSRTTFGIQYF. CDR3 DNA: TGTGCCAGCAGCTCTAGGACAACCTTCGGCATTCAGTACTTC.

The gene calls are TRBV6-1 and TRBJ1-6; no reliable D call. The CDR3 covers 13 residues. Germline CDR1 and CDR2: MNHNS and SASEGT. With 7 bases removed from V and 0 bases from J, the gap between germline ends came to 4 bases. CDR3 loop: CASKVSYNSPLHF. The CDR3 DNA reads TGTGCCAGCAAGGTCTCCTATAATTCACCCCTCCACTTT.

The chain combines TRBV28 with TRBJ2-7; D call uncertain. CDR3 length equals 14 residues. V was clipped by 8 bases and J by 2 bases, with 16 bases between them. Germline CDR1 and CDR2: MDHEN and SYDVKM. Here the CDR3 DNA reads TGTGCCAGCCATACCCTGACGGGCCCCTACGAGCAGTACTTC. Protein sequence: CASHTLTGPYEQYF.

This clonotype was seen ten or more times. J is TRBJ2-7 and V is TRBV4-2; the match to TRBD2 covers 13 bases. This CDR3 has 16 residues. V shed 2 bases and J 0 bases; nucleotides not matched to a gene: 1. The germline gives CDR1 LGHNA, CDR2 YNFKEQ. The CDR3 coding sequence is TGTGCCAGCAGCCAACGGACTAGCGGGGGCTCCTACGAGCAGTACTTC. Its translation: CASSQRTSGGSYEQYF.

This clonotype was picked up many times. The rearrangement joins TRBV29-1 to TRBJ2-5; no reliable D call. V lost 7 bases, J lost 5 bases, and 17 bases lay in between. This CDR3 has 13 amino acids. From germline, CDR1 is SQVTM and CDR2 ANQGSEA. CDR3 DNA sequence: TGCAGCGCCCCAGGACCTTATGACGAGACCCAGTACTTC. Encoded protein: CSAPGPYDETQYF. The full variable domain, its missing parts supplied by reference TRBV29-1 and TRBJ2-5, is SAVISQKPSRDICQRGTSLTIQCQVDSQVTMMFWYRQQPGQSLTLIATANQGSEATYESGFVIDKFPISRPNLTFSTLTVSNMSPEDSSIYLCSAPGPYDETQYFGPGTRLLVL.

Comments on this clonotype: This sequence may be a read error, since a much larger clone differs from it by one base. The chain uses TRBV5-6 and TRBJ2-7; TRBD2 matches at 9 bases. Unmatched junction bases numbered 19, after V lost 8 bases and J lost 4 bases. The CDR3 has 17 residues. Germline CDR1 SGHDT, CDR2 YYEEEE. CDR3 region: CASQLTSASGMSYEQYF. DNA of the CDR3: TGTGCCAGTCAACTGACAAGTGCTAGCGGGATGAGTTACGAGCAGTACTTC.

This clonotype showed up just a few times. The chain is built from TRBV6-2 or TRBV6-3 and TRBJ2-7; unclear D gene. Trimming shortened V by 5 bases and J by 4 bases, and 6 bases separated the two germline ends. In germline, CDR1 is MNHEY, CDR2 SVGEGT. The CDR3 contains 11 residues. The chain's CDR3 is CASSDPYEQYF. The CDR3 coding sequence is TGTGCCAGCAGTGATCCGTACGAGCAGTACTTC.